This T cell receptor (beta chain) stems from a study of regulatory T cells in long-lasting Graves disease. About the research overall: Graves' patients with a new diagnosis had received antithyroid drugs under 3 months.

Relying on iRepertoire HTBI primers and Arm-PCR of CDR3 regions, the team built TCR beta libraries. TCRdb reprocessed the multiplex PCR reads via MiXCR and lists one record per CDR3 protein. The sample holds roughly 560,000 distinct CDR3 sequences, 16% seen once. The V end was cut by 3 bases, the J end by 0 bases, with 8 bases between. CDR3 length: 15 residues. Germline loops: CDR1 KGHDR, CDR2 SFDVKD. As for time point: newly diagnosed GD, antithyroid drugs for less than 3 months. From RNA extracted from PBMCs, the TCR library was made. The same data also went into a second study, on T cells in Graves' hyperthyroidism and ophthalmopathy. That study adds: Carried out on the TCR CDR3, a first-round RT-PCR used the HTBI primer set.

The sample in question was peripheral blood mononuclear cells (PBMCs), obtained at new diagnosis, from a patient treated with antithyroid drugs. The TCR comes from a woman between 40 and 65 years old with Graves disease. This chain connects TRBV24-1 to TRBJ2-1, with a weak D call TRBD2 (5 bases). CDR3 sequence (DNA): TGTGCCACCAGTGATAGCGGCCGCTCCTACAATGAGCAGTTCTTC. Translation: CATSDSGRSYNEQFF.